A selection of T cell receptor beta chains follows, all from one sample in a study of patients and donors after allogeneic stem cell transplantation. TCRdb reprocessed the RT-PCR reads with MiXCR, giving one entry per CDR3 protein. In the table there are about 18,000 distinct CDR3 sequences, 4.5% to 5% of which are singletons. Sequenced input: blood, either unsorted or a sorted T cell fraction (not recorded which). The receptors derive from a human donor who was either an allogeneic HSCT recipient or a stem cell or donor lymphocyte infusion donor (not recorded which). It is not recorded whose cells these are; they may come from a transplant donor. CDR3s include the opening cysteine and the closing phenylalanine or tryptophan.

j_gene | v_gene | CDR3aa
TRBJ2-2 | TRBV10-3 | CAISDAGKNTGELFF
TRBJ2-1 | TRBV20-1 | CSAPDSGSSYNEQFF
TRBJ1-1 | TRBV7-3 | CASSQGALSTEAFF
TRBJ2-3 | TRBV29-1 | CSVAVAGGPADTQYF
TRBJ1-1 | TRBV19 | CASRDTVNTEAFF
TRBJ2-7 | TRBV5-1 | CASSPLDRGQEQYF
TRBJ2-2 | TRBV9 | CASSPTSRGVNTGELFF
TRBJ2-7 | TRBV28 | CASNDYRGSYEQYF
TRBJ2-1 | TRBV5-6 | CASSLLGPNEQFF
TRBJ2-2 | TRBV11-1 | CASSLGGGIRRTGELFF
TRBJ2-3 | TRBV5-1 | CASSLAGDGYSTDTQYF
TRBJ1-1 | TRBV7-9 | CASSRRQAPLIHTEAFF
TRBJ2-7 | TRBV7-2 | CASSRKGYEQYF
TRBJ2-5 | TRBV6-1 | CASSELGGGPQETQYF
TRBJ2-5 | TRBV7-9 | CASSTYPGPNGETQYF
TRBJ2-1 | TRBV20-1 | CSADRARYNEQFF
TRBJ2-7 | TRBV7-9 | CASSLGTSGGKEYF
TRBJ1-2 | TRBV28 | CASSFRQGGGGYTF
TRBJ1-6 | TRBV4-1 | CASSQEYGSPLHF
TRBJ2-7 | TRBV28 | CASSFSLAGAEQYF
TRBJ2-2 | TRBV20-1 | CSAARGNTGELFF
TRBJ2-7 | TRBV7-9 | CASSLTGVNYEQYF
TRBJ2-5 | TRBV7-9 | CASSFAQETQYF
TRBJ1-2 | TRBV7-9 | CASTRTPGGYTF
TRBJ1-3 | TRBV9 | CASSAASRGGGNTIYF
TRBJ1-2 | TRBV7-9 | CASSPKVLTENYGYTF
TRBJ2-1 | TRBV28 | CASSLHGNNEQFF
TRBJ2-2 | TRBV28 | CASQGGRGTGELFF
TRBJ2-3 | TRBV9 | CASSARRPQDTQYF
TRBJ1-2 | TRBV6-5 | CASSYSYPGRSVGYGYTF
TRBJ2-2 | TRBV5-4 | CASSSQGSAGELFF
TRBJ1-4 | TRBV20-1 | CSARDPILEKLFF
TRBJ1-1 | TRBV18 | CASSVAVNTEAFF
TRBJ2-1 | TRBV20-1 | CSARPGRSYNEQFF
TRBJ2-5 | TRBV10-3 | CAISESGGPETQYF
TRBJ2-5 | TRBV27 | CASSLVGMGETQYF
TRBJ1-5 | TRBV28 | CASSLGGAYQPQHF
TRBJ2-3 | TRBV7-9 | CASTRQGATDTQYF
TRBJ2-1 | TRBV4-1 | CASRFYYGQTNEQFF
TRBJ2-7 | TRBV6-5 | CASSYSQGTYEQYF
TRBJ2-7 | TRBV2 | CASSVGRSFSYEQYF
TRBJ1-2 | TRBV9 | CASSTGRISTF
TRBJ2-1 | TRBV5-1 | CASSLDRLVWEQFF
TRBJ1-1 | TRBV5-1 | CASSASGWGEAFF